This T cell receptor beta chain was obtained from a study of T cell changes during pregnancy in multiple sclerosis. Libraries were prepared by immunoSEQ multiplex PCR; TCRdb keeps only in-frame clonotypes and omits some of them. The sample gives 35,000 or so clones, around 90% of which show up once; 4% to 5% is in the top ten. Germline V CDR1 and CDR2: SGHVS, FQNEAQ. Trimming removed 1 base from V and 0 bases from J; junction bases left unmatched: 10. The CDR3 length is 19 residues. The sequence came from a female donor in good health, enrolled as a control in a pregnancy study. The V call is TRBV7-8, the J call TRBJ1-3, with 9 positions matching TRBD1. The source was peripheral blood, collected in the second trimester of pregnancy. The CDR3 DNA follows: TGTGCCAGCAGCTTAGTCGGACAGGGGAAGATAAGCTCTGGAAACACCATATATTTT. Translated, it gives CASSLVGQGKISSGNTIYF.